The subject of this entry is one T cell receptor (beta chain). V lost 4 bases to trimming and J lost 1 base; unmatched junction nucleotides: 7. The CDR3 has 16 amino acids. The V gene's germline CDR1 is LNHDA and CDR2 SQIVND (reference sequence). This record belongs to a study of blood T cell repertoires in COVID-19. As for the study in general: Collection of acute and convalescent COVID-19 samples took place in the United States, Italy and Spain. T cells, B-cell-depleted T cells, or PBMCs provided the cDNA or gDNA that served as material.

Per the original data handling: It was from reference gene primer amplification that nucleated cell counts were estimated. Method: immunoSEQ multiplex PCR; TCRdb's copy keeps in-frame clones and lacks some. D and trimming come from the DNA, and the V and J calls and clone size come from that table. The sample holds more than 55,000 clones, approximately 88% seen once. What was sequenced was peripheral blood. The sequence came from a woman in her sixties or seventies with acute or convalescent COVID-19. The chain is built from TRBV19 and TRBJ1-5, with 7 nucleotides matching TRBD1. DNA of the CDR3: TGTGCCAGTAGTAAAAGGAGGGGGCCGAGCAATCAGCCCCAGCATTTT. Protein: CASSKRRGPSNQPQHF.